This entry lists 20 T cell receptor beta chains sequenced from one sample in a study of cytomegalovirus exposure and HLA in healthy donors. The study ran its PCR with 60 Vbeta and 13 Jbeta primers. Only in-frame clones appear in the TCRdb table, and some are missing; sequencing was by immunoSEQ multiplex PCR. The sample has about 120,000 clones, approximately 78% seen once; the top ten hold 6% to 8%. Input material: PBMCs. All receptors come from a woman in her thirties or forties in good health and CMV-seronegative.

This clone was observed a few times. The V call is TRBV5-8, the J call TRBJ1-5, with D unclear. This CDR3 region has 15 residues. Trimming cost V 0 bases and J 4 bases, with 11 bases left between them. Looked up from germline, CDR1 is SGHTS and CDR2 is YDEGEE. This CDR3 is CASSLGRELNQPQHF. DNA of the CDR3: TGTGCCAGCAGCTTGGGCCGGGAACTTAATCAGCCCCAGCATTTT.

The CDR3 is CASVETGVNTEAFF. Written as DNA, the CDR3 is TGTGCCAGCGTAGAGACAGGGGTGAACACTGAAGCTTTCTTT. The J gene is TRBJ1-1, the V gene TRBV11-1; TRBD1 aligns across 8 bases. CDR3 length: 14 residues. After removal of 8 bases from V and 0 bases from J, the junction contained 5 bases not matched to a gene. Germline loops: CDR1 SGHAT, CDR2 FQDESV (reference sequence).

The sample holds a few counts of this clone. For the CDR3, the DNA is TGTGCCAGCTCACCACTACCGGGGGGGAACAATGAGCAGTTCTTC. The encoded protein is CASSPLPGGNNEQFF. The chain uses TRBV18 and TRBJ2-1; 8 nucleotides align to TRBD2. Unmatched junction bases numbered 4, after V lost 1 base and J lost 5 bases. The CDR3 has 15 amino acids. CDR1 and CDR2 (germline): KGHSH, LQKENI.

DNA of the CDR3: TGTGCCAGCCGACCCGCTAGTTTCTCCTACAATGAGCAGTTCTTC. Amino acids: CASRPASFSYNEQFF. The rearrangement uses TRBV2 and TRBJ2-1; no reliable D call. There are 15 residues in the CDR3. Trimming pared 8 bases from V and 0 bases from J, leaving 14 bases between. Germline V gene data show CDR1 as SNHLY and CDR2 as FYNNEI.

The chain couples TRBV7-9 to TRBJ1-1; a weak D match, TRBD1 (5 bases). Germline loops: CDR1 SEHNR, CDR2 FQNEAQ (reference sequence). CDR3 length: 15 amino acids. V was clipped by 5 bases and J by 0 bases, with 13 bases between them. The CDR3 nucleotides are TGTGCCAGCAGCGACTCTACCAGGGTGAACACTGAAGCTTTCTTT. It translates to CASSDSTRVNTEAFF.

In this sample, this clone turned up a few times. The rearrangement uses TRBV6-4 and TRBJ2-3, with TRBD1 matching 10 bases. J gave up 1 base and V 2 bases, and 0 bases lay outside the gene matches. CDR3 length: 15 residues. Germline lookup yields CDR1 MRHNA and CDR2 SNTAGT. CDR3 amino acids: CASSDGQGGTDTQYF. The CDR3 DNA sequence: TGTGCCAGCAGTGACGGACAGGGGGGCACAGATACGCAGTATTTT.

The rearrangement uses TRBV5-6 and TRBJ2-7; D might be TRBD1 (6 bases). The CDR3 is made up of 13 amino acids. V was trimmed by 5 bases and J by 3 bases, leaving 12 bases between them. CDR1 and CDR2 from the germline V gene are SGHDT and YYEEEE. The CDR3 is CASRLTGNYEQYF. CDR3 DNA sequence: TGTGCCAGCAGGCTAACAGGGAACTACGAGCAGTACTTC.

The chain couples TRBV4-2 to TRBJ2-5, with TRBD2 matching 8 bases. The closer fit of TRBJ2-7 to the DNA end suggests the J call may be wrong. The CDR3 contains 15 residues. The germline CDR1 and CDR2 sequences are LGHNA and YNFKEQ. CDR3: CASSQAAGGNYEQYF. CDR3 coding DNA: TGTGCCAGCAGCCAAGCGGCGGGAGGAAACTACGAGCAGTACTTC.

A few counts support this clone. The V gene is TRBV4-1, the J gene TRBJ2-5; 8 nucleotides line up with TRBD2. There are 14 residues in the CDR3. Trimming removed 1 base from V and 7 bases from J; junction bases left unmatched: 5. CDR1 is MGHRA and CDR2 is YSYEKL in the germline V gene. The CDR3 reads CASSQAGGEGTQYF. CDR3 DNA: TGCGCCAGCAGCCAAGCGGGAGGGGAAGGGACCCAGTACTTC.

The J gene is TRBJ1-1, the V gene TRBV19; weak D call: TRBD1 (5 bases). CDR3 length: 12 amino acids. Germline V lookup: CDR1 LNHDA, CDR2 SQIVND (reference sequence). The V and J ends lost 10 bases and 2 bases respectively, with 11 bases between them. The CDR3 DNA follows: TGTGCCATTATCCAGGGTAACACTGAAGCTTTCTTT. Translation: CAIIQGNTEAFF.

The chain is built from TRBV7-9 and TRBJ2-1; TRBD1 might be the D (5 bases). V was clipped by 2 bases and J by 3 bases, with 14 bases between them. This CDR3 contains 16 residues. Looked up from germline, CDR1 is SEHNR and CDR2 is FQNEAQ (reference sequence). The CDR3 sequence is CASSLSADKIYNEQFF. The DNA for the CDR3 is TGTGCCAGCAGCTTATCCGCGGACAAGATCTACAATGAGCAGTTCTTC.

The chain uses TRBV9 and TRBJ1-3, with D possibly being TRBD1 (5 bases). The germline CDR1 and CDR2 sequences are SGDLS and YYNGEE. The CDR3 sequence is 15 residues long. V lost 3 bases and J 0 bases, leaving 10 bases between the germline ends. DNA of the CDR3: TGTGCCAGCAGCGCCGCAGGGATCTCTGGAAACACCATATATTTT. It is translated as CASSAAGISGNTIYF.

The J gene is TRBJ2-1, the V gene TRBV7-9; D is ambiguous. Trimming removed 5 bases at V and 2 bases at J, with 13 bases between. The CDR3 consists of 15 residues. Germline lookup yields CDR1 SEHNR and CDR2 FQNEAQ (reference sequence). The CDR3 loop reads CASSPGGRAYNEQFF. As DNA, the CDR3 is TGTGCCAGCAGCCCCGGCGGCAGAGCCTACAATGAGCAGTTCTTC.

The chain couples TRBV7-9 to TRBJ1-2; D may be TRBD1 (5 bases). CDR1 is SEHNR, CDR2 FQNEAQ, per germline (reference sequence). V was cut by 2 bases and J by 2 bases, with 21 bases left in between. This CDR3 contains 18 residues. CDR3 sequence: CASSLMPPIRTSNYGYTF. The CDR3 DNA is TGTGCCAGCAGCTTAATGCCTCCAATTAGGACAAGCAACTATGGCTACACCTTC.

The chain links TRBV2 to TRBJ1-5; weak D call: TRBD1 (5 bases). Trimming removed 4 bases at V and 0 bases at J, with 7 bases between. The CDR3 covers 14 residues. Looked up from germline, CDR1 is SNHLY and CDR2 is FYNNEI. The CDR3 nucleotides are TGTGCCAGCAGTGCGACAGTTAGCAATCAGCCCCAGCATTTT. Its translation: CASSATVSNQPQHF.

This sequence joins TRBV9 and TRBJ2-1, with 7 positions matching TRBD2. Germline loops: CDR1 SGDLS, CDR2 YYNGEE. The V gene end was trimmed by 0 bases and the J gene end by 8 bases; junction bases not matched to a gene: 5. The CDR3 consists of 14 residues. The CDR3 DNA is TGTGCCAGCAGCGTAGGGGTAGCGGGCTATGAGCAGTTCTTC. It specifies CASSVGVAGYEQFF.

The chain joins TRBV27 to TRBJ1-2, with 7 bases matching TRBD1. This CDR3 comprises 13 residues. Germline V gene data show CDR1 as MNHEY and CDR2 as SMNVEV (reference sequence). The trim removed 2 bases at V and 7 bases at J, leaving 4 bases unmatched. This CDR3 reads CASSLGSGGGYTF. In DNA form, the CDR3 reads TGTGCCAGCAGTTTAGGGTCAGGGGGTGGCTACACCTTC.

The gene calls are TRBV28 and TRBJ2-5; 12 nucleotides line up with TRBD1. The V segment lost 8 bases and the J segment 4 bases; nucleotides outside the gene matches: 14. Germline values: CDR1 MDHEN, CDR2 SYDVKM. This CDR3 spans 17 amino acids. The CDR3 DNA sequence: TGTGCCAGCTGGAGGGACAGGGGGCCCCGGGGGACAGAGACCCAGTACTTC. This sequence encodes CASWRDRGPRGTETQYF.

This chain links TRBV7-2 with TRBJ2-5; 7 nucleotides match TRBD1. Unmatched junction bases numbered 11, after V lost 5 bases and J lost 5 bases. This CDR3 has 15 residues. Germline CDR1 SGHTA, CDR2 FQGNSA. The CDR3 reads CASSNTGARVETQYF. CDR3 in DNA: TGTGCCAGCAGCAACACAGGGGCCAGGGTGGAGACCCAGTACTTC.

V gene TRBV6-5 combines with J gene TRBJ1-2; D is unresolved. V was trimmed by 9 bases and J by 2 bases, leaving 4 bases between them. Per germline, CDR1 MNHEY and CDR2 SVGAGI. CDR3 length equals 10 residues. CDR3 bases: TGTGCCAGTGAGAACTATGGCTACACCTTC. Residues: CASENYGYTF.